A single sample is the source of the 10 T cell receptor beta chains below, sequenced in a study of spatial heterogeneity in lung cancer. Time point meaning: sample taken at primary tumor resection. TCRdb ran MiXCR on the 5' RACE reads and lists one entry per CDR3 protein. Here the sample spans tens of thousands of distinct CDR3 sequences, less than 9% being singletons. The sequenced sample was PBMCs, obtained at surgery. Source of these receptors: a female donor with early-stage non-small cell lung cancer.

In DNA, the CDR3 is TGCAGTGCAGCGGGACACGCGAACACTGAAGCTTTCTTT. Its translation is CSAAGHANTEAFF. This chain links TRBV20-1 with TRBJ1-1; possible D gene TRBD1, 6 bases. The CDR3 runs 13 residues. Germline CDR1 and CDR2: DFQATT and SNEGSKA (reference sequence). V was pared by 6 bases and J by 1 base, with 12 bases between.

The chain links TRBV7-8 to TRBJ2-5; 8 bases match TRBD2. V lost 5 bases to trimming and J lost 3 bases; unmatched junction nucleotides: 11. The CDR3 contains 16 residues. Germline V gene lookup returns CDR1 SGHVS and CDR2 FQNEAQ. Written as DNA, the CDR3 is TGTGCCAGCAGCCCCGTTCGCGGGAGGAAGGAAGAGACCCAGTACTTC. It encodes CASSPVRGRKEETQYF.

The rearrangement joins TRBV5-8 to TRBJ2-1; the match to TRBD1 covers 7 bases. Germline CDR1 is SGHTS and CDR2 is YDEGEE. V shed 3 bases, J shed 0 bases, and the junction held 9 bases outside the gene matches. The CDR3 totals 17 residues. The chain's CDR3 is CASSWKRDSGSYNEQFF. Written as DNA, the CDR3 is TGTGCCAGCAGCTGGAAAAGGGACAGCGGCTCCTACAATGAGCAGTTCTTC.

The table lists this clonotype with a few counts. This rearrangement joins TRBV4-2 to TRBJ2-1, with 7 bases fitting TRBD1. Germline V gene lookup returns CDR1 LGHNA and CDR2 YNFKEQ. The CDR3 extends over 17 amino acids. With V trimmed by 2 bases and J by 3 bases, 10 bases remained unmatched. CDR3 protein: CASSQPPSQGDYNEQFF. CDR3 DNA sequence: TGTGCCAGCAGCCAACCACCTTCTCAGGGGGACTACAATGAGCAGTTCTTC.

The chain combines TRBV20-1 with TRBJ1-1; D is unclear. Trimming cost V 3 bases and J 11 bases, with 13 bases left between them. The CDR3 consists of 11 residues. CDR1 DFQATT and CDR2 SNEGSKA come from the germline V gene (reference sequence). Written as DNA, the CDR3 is TGCAGTGCTAGCGGGTCACGGCGCGCTTTCTTT. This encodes CSASGSRRAFF.

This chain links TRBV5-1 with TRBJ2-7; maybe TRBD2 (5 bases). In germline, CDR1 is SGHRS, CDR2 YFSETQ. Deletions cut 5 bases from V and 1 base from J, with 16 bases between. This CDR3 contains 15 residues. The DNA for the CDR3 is TGCGCCAGCAGACTATTAAGCGGAGGATCCTACGAGCAGTACTTC. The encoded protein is CASRLLSGGSYEQYF.

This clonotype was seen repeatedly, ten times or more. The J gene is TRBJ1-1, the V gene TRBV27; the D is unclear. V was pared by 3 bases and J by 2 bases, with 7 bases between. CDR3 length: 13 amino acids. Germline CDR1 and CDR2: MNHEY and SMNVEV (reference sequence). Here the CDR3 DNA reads TGTGCCAGCAGTTTTTTTGTCAACACTGAAGCTTTCTTT. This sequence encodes CASSFFVNTEAFF.

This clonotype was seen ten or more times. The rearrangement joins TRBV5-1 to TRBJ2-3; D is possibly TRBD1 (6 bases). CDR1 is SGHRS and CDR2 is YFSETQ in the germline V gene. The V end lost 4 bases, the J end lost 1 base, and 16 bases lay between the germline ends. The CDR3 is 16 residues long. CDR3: CASSGGLAAGTDTQYF. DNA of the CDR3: TGCGCCAGCAGCGGGGGCCTCGCCGCGGGCACAGATACGCAGTATTTT.

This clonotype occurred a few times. The CDR3 DNA sequence: TGTGCCAGCAGTCCTTGGACAGGGGAAGACGAGCAGTACTTC. Protein product: CASSPWTGEDEQYF. V gene TRBV6-5 combines with J gene TRBJ2-7, with TRBD1 matching 9 bases. From germline, CDR1 is MNHEY and CDR2 SVGAGI. The ends lost 5 bases at V and 5 bases at J; junction bases unmatched: 7. The CDR3 loop spans 14 amino acids.

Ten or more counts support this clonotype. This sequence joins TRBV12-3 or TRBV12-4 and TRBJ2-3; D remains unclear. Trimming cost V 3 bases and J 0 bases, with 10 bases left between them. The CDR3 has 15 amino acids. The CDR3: CASSFGPESTDTQYF. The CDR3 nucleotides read TGTGCCAGCAGTTTTGGCCCCGAGAGCACAGATACGCAGTATTTT.